The T cell receptor beta chain under discussion was sequenced for a study of OX40 agonist ivuxolimab in advanced cancers. At the level of the whole study: Ivuxolimab, which targeted the costimulatory receptor OX40 (CD134), was an agonistic, fully human IgG2 monoclonal antibody. Prior anti-PD-1, anti-PD-L1 or anti-CTLA-4 therapy was permitted, and approximately 40% of dose-escalation patients had received checkpoint inhibitors. The paper reports the monotherapy dose-escalation portion (N ≈ 50 patients) of the phase I ivuxolimab trial. Partial responses were achieved by three dose-escalation patients, of whom one had hepatocellular carcinoma and two had cutaneous melanoma. In the dose-escalation cohort, around 80% of patients were male, and the mean age was 60 years with a range of about 23 to 79. Intravenous ivuxolimab was administered to patients every 2 weeks at six dose levels: 0.01, 0.1, 0.3, 1.5, 3 and 10 mg/kg. Of the roughly 52 dose-escalation patients, hepatocellular carcinoma was present in around 20, melanoma in approximately 15, renal cell carcinoma in 9 and head and neck cancer in 9. Peripheral TCRbeta sequencing aimed to test whether ivuxolimab altered TCR sequence diversity and caused clonal T-cell expansion.

Patients with autoimmune disease history or receiving systemic immunosuppression were excluded from the trial. Peripheral blood for TCR sequencing was collected from all dose cohorts at baseline, on cycle 4 day 1, and on cycle 7 day 1. Samples were obtained from an open-label, multicenter, first-in-human phase I dose-escalation trial of ivuxolimab. The trial enrolled adults with locally advanced or metastatic head and neck squamous cell, hepatocellular, melanoma or renal cell carcinoma. CD4+ and CD8+ T cells were sorted separately from peripheral blood before TCR sequencing. Genomic DNA was isolated from the sorted cells so that the TCRbeta CDR3 region could be sequenced. The immunoSEQ Assay was used to sequence the TCRbeta CDR3 regions. The source is immuneACCESS, and TCRdb retained only in-frame sequences with V and J called. Part of the clones is not carried over; for the studies checked, unresolved V genes explain less than half of this, and the remainder is unexplained. Here the sample has 70,000 to 80,000 clones; approximately 89% occur a single time. 0.7% to 0.9% of the sample is held by the ten biggest clonotypes.

The study at large found these results: Partial responders in the 0.1-3.0 mg/kg groups had among the lowest normalized peripheral clonal expansion, especially among CD8+ T cells. After ivuxolimab, expanded clones were on average more numerous among CD8+ T cells than among CD4+ T cells. At doses from 0.1 to 3.0 mg/kg, clonal expansion was seen in both CD4+ and CD8+ blood T cells between baseline and week 6. The antigen specificity of the clonally expanded peripheral T cells was not determined. Low levels of normalized T-cell clonal expansion were also shown by some nonresponding patients.

A note on this clone: Its target antigen remains unknown. No base quality values were provided; no much bigger clone lies one nucleotide off.

This receptor was identified in an adult with an advanced solid tumor such as melanoma, head and neck, liver or kidney cancer. The specimen comprised CD4+ or CD8+ T cells sorted from blood, sampled in a trial of the OX40 agonist ivuxolimab.

The bases are TGCAGCGTTGGAGCGGGAGGGGGGAATGAGCAGTTCTTC. This is translated as CSVGAGGGNEQFF. The chain links TRBV29-1 with TRBJ2-1; 10 central bases correspond to TRBD2. CDR3 length: 13 amino acids, cysteine to phenylalanine. The sequence is cut down to CDR3 DNA, 39 bases in frame from base 1. The junction shows trimming of 4 bases on V and 7 bases on J, and the gene matches do not reach 4 bases of it. CDR1 is given as SQVTM and CDR2 as ANQGSEA, both from the germline V gene.